The clone carrying this T cell receptor beta chain was counted many times. Its antigen is not identified. V shed 0 bases and J shed 3 bases, with 10 bases lying between them. The CDR3 loop spans 15 amino acids. Germline V gene sequence: CDR1 SGHVS, CDR2 FQNEAQ. This record comes from a study of T cell repertoires in cytomegalovirus infection. Study-level results: Public TCR beta family frequency separated CMV-and-HLA carriers, including in an independent cohort.

TCRdb called the reads again in MiXCR, with one record for every CDR3 protein. The data show roughly 800,000 distinct CDR3 sequences, with 25% to 30% seen just once and less than 15% held by the top ten. The rearrangement links TRBV7-8 to TRBJ2-3, with D uncertain. This sequence was found in a human donor in good health (CMV status not recorded). Some clones in this sample may be carry-over from other donors' samples. Sequenced here: cultured CD8+ T cells from PBMCs, sampled from culture after CMV antigen stimulation. Written as DNA, the CDR3 is TGTGCCAGCAGCTTAGCCGTGGGGTCGACAGATACGCAGTATTTT. Its translation: CASSLAVGSTDTQYF.